This T cell receptor beta chain was found in a study of T-cell reconstitution after alpha-beta-depleted transplantation in children. Regarding the study as a whole: Approximately two months post-transplant, alpha-beta T cells reportedly originated from several hundred expanded graft clones. The main origin of T-cell counts and diversity one year after transplant was newly produced T cells. From surviving recipient T cells and thymic progenitors came the high day-60 TCRbeta diversity observed in some patients.

CDR3 length: 14 residues. V lost 5 bases and J lost 9; bases outside the gene matches: 6. In regard to this clonotype: The antigen is unknown.

The TCRbeta library was prepared with unique molecular identifiers. TCRdb reprocessed the PCR reads via MiXCR and lists one record per CDR3 protein. The sample contains about 540,000 distinct CDR3 sequences, approximately 30% of which appear only once. This clonotype originated in a boy in the first two years of life with Wiskott-Aldrich syndrome, due to receive a stem cell transplant. Sequences were derived from PBMCs, sampled before TCRalphabeta/CD19-depleted stem cell transplant. This chain links TRBV12-3 or TRBV12-4 with TRBJ2-1, with 11 bases lining up with TRBD2. The chain's CDR3 is CASSLLAGGSEQFF. The CDR3 bases are TGTGCCAGCAGTCTCCTAGCGGGAGGTTCTGAGCAGTTCTTC.